This record covers a single T cell receptor beta chain. Antigen: not known. The data were obtained in a study of type 1 and type 2 diabetes patients. General study findings and limits: In type 2 diabetes, highly-expanded CD4+ clones took a median roughly 3.9% of reads.

PCR was run on genomic DNA. Multiplex PCR with 30 forward and 13 reverse primers amplified the TCR beta CDR3. In TCRdb, the multiplex PCR reads were re-called with MiXCR into one record per CDR3 protein. The sample has 250,000 to 300,000 distinct CDR3 sequences, around 47% seen once. The CDR3 spans 14 residues. Germline CDR1 reads DFQATT; CDR2 reads SNEGSKA (reference sequence). Trimming shortened V by 4 bases and J by 8 bases, and 20 bases separated the two germline ends. This chain connects TRBV20-1 to TRBJ1-2; weak D call: TRBD1 (5 bases). The specimen was peripheral blood mononuclear cells (PBMCs). The receptor was derived from a man younger than 35 with type 2 diabetes. CDR3 nucleotides: TGCAGTGCTACAGAATCGGCGGACATGGAGGGCTACACCTTC. Translation: CSATESADMEGYTF.